Here is one T cell receptor beta chain with its context. Original processing methods: Estimation of nucleated cell counts was performed using reference gene primer amplification. Method: immunoSEQ multiplex PCR; TCRdb's copy keeps in-frame clones and lacks some. V, J and clone size are those of that table, while D and trimming were read from the DNA. The table records approximately 250,000 clones, approximately 80% of them present only once. Germline loops: CDR1 MGHDK, CDR2 SYGVNS. This CDR3 has 16 amino acids. The V gene end was trimmed by 4 bases and the J gene end by 6 bases; junction bases not matched to a gene: 10. The data were obtained in a study of blood T cell repertoires in COVID-19. Background on the study: Collection of acute and convalescent COVID-19 samples took place in the United States, Italy and Spain. In each case, the material was cDNA or gDNA derived from T cells, B-cell-depleted T cells, or PBMCs.

V and J are TRBV25-1 and TRBJ2-3; 10 bases are a match to TRBD2. Sample: peripheral blood. The receptor was derived from a human donor in a cohort sampled during active COVID-19. The CDR3 bases are TGTGCCAGCAGTGTGAAAGGACTAGCGGCCGGGGATACGCAGTATTTT. Amino acids: CASSVKGLAAGDTQYF.